The rows below give T cell receptor beta chains drawn from one sample of a study of spatial heterogeneity in lung cancer. TCRdb processed the 5' RACE reads anew with MiXCR; each CDR3 protein has one entry. In the table there are around 40,000 distinct CDR3 sequences, around 5% of which are singletons. The sequencing here drew on PBMCs, taken at surgery. These receptor sequences come from a female donor with early-stage non-small cell lung cancer. The CDR3 runs from the conserved cysteine through the conserved F or W. D genes are given only for firm matches. The size entry is marked missing in some rows and otherwise reads once, few, many or a size class.

V: TRBV2
J: TRBJ2-1
D: NA
size: NA
DNA: TGTGCCAGCACCGAAGCTAGCTCCTACAATGAGCAGTTCTTC
CDR3: CASTEASSYNEQFF

V: TRBV29-1
J: TRBJ2-2
D: NA
size: few
DNA: TGCAGCGTTAATGAGAACACCGGGGAGCTGTTTTTT
CDR3: CSVNENTGELFF

V: TRBV7-8
J: TRBJ1-3
D: NA
size: many
DNA: TGTGCCAGCAGCTTGGGCCGGCCGCCTTTCTCTGGAAACACCATATATTTT
CDR3: CASSLGRPPFSGNTIYF

V: TRBV7-6
J: TRBJ2-3
D: TRBD2
size: few
DNA: TGTGCCAGCAGCTTAGGGAGTCGGGCGGGGGGATTAGTCCCATCCACAGATACGCAGTATTTT
CDR3: CASSLGSRAGGLVPSTDTQYF

V: TRBV5-1
J: TRBJ2-7
D: TRBD1
size: many
DNA: TGCGCCAGCAGCTTCTCAGGGACAGGGGGCGACCACGAGCAGTACTTC
CDR3: CASSFSGTGGDHEQYF

V: TRBV12-5
J: TRBJ2-3
D: NA
size: many
DNA: TGTGCTAGTGGTCACTATCTCACAGATACGCAGTATTTT
CDR3: CASGHYLTDTQYF

V: TRBV18
J: TRBJ1-2
D: TRBD1
size: medium-sized
DNA: TGTGCCAGCTCACCTAGCCGGGACAGGGGGATCTATGGCTACACCTTC
CDR3: CASSPSRDRGIYGYTF

V: TRBV2
J: TRBJ2-5
D: NA
size: many
DNA: TGTGCCAGCAGTGGGAGGGTACCCCAGTACTTC
CDR3: CASSGRVPQYF

V: TRBV7-2
J: TRBJ2-5
D: TRBD2
size: many
DNA: TGTGCCAGCAGTTCCCAGGGAGGGGCCCAGTACTTC
CDR3: CASSSQGGAQYF

V: TRBV12-3/TRBV12-4
J: TRBJ2-7
D: TRBD2
size: many
DNA: TGTGCCAGCAGTTTAGATCGGGGGGACTACGAGCAGTACTTC
CDR3: CASSLDRGDYEQYF

V: TRBV5-5
J: TRBJ2-3
D: NA
size: many
DNA: TGTGCCAGCAGCCAGTTTGGGTCTAGCACAGATACGCAGTATTTT
CDR3: CASSQFGSSTDTQYF

V: TRBV29-1
J: TRBJ2-5
D: NA
size: few
DNA: TGCAGCGTCCGACAGGAGCCGGTGCCCGGAGAGACCCAGTACTTC
CDR3: CSVRQEPVPGETQYF

V: TRBV12-3/TRBV12-4
J: TRBJ2-7
D: NA
size: many
DNA: TGTGCCAGCAGTTCTCTTAGGTCAGCCTACGAGCAGTACTTC
CDR3: CASSSLRSAYEQYF

V: TRBV30
J: TRBJ2-6
D: NA
size: many
DNA: TGTGCCTGGTACCGCGGCAGAATTCGTTCGGGGGCCAACGTCCTGACTTTC
CDR3: CAWYRGRIRSGANVLTF

V: TRBV9
J: TRBJ1-1
D: NA
size: many
DNA: TGTGCCAGCAGCTCGAGGCCGATGGTGGCCTTTGGCCGGGAAGCTTTCTTT
CDR3: CASSSRPMVAFGREAFF

V: TRBV15
J: TRBJ1-5
D: NA
size: many
DNA: TGTGCCACCAGCGGACAAAATCAGCCCCAGCATTTT
CDR3: CATSGQNQPQHF

V: TRBV6-1
J: TRBJ1-1
D: NA
size: many
DNA: TGTGCCAGCAGTGAAACTATGAACACTGAAGCTTTCTTT
CDR3: CASSETMNTEAFF

V: TRBV9
J: TRBJ1-1
D: NA
size: many
DNA: TGTGCCAGCAGCGTAGCTAATGGGATGGGCACTGAAGCTTTCTTT
CDR3: CASSVANGMGTEAFF

V: TRBV7-9
J: TRBJ1-1
D: NA
size: NA
DNA: TGTGCCAGCAGCCCAACTGCGGGCACTGAAGCTTTCTTT
CDR3: CASSPTAGTEAFF

V: TRBV27
J: TRBJ1-1
D: TRBD1
size: few
DNA: TGTGCCAGCAGTCAAATGAGGACAGGGGGAGTCACTGAAGCTTTCTTT
CDR3: CASSQMRTGGVTEAFF

V: TRBV2
J: TRBJ1-2
D: NA
size: NA
DNA: TGTGCCAGCAGTAAAACAGGACCCGGGACTGGCTACACCTTC
CDR3: CASSKTGPGTGYTF

V: TRBV7-9
J: TRBJ1-2
D: NA
size: NA
DNA: TGTGCCAGCAGCTCCGGGTGGGGCTACACCTTC
CDR3: CASSSGWGYTF

V: TRBV5-6
J: TRBJ1-5
D: NA
size: many
DNA: TGTGCCAGCAGCTTTGGGGCTGCCGGGAATCAGCCCCAGCATTTT
CDR3: CASSFGAAGNQPQHF

V: TRBV11-2
J: TRBJ1-1
D: NA
size: many
DNA: TGTGCCAGCAGCTTAGTATCAGGGGCCACTGAAGCTTTCTTT
CDR3: CASSLVSGATEAFF

V: TRBV25-1
J: TRBJ1-2
D: NA
size: many
DNA: TGTGCCAGCAGTGACCCAGGCCGTGACAATGGCTACACCTTC
CDR3: CASSDPGRDNGYTF

V: TRBV20-1
J: TRBJ1-2
D: NA
size: few
DNA: TGCAGTGCTAGCCCCCTGGCAGGGGCTGGGGGCTACACCTTC
CDR3: CSASPLAGAGGYTF

V: TRBV6-2/TRBV6-3
J: TRBJ2-5
D: NA
size: NA
DNA: TGTGCCAGCAGTTACTCGGCCACCCAGTACTTC
CDR3: CASSYSATQYF

V: TRBV29-1
J: TRBJ2-2
D: TRBD1
size: many
DNA: TGCAGCGGGCGACAGGGGCGGATAGGGGAGCTGTTTTTT
CDR3: CSGRQGRIGELFF

V: TRBV2
J: TRBJ2-7
D: TRBD2
size: NA
DNA: TGTGCCAGCCGGTCTAGCGGGTCATCCTACGAGCAGTACTTC
CDR3: CASRSSGSSYEQYF

V: TRBV5-4
J: TRBJ2-1
D: NA
size: few
DNA: TGTGCCAGCACCCTAAACGAGGGCTACAATGAGCAGTTCTTC
CDR3: CASTLNEGYNEQFF

V: TRBV7-9
J: TRBJ1-5
D: TRBD1
size: many
DNA: TGTGCCAGCAGCTCATGGACAGGAGGCATCAGCAATCAGCCCCAGCATTTT
CDR3: CASSSWTGGISNQPQHF

V: TRBV5-5
J: TRBJ2-7
D: NA
size: many
DNA: TGTGCCAGCACCCAAGGACCCGTCTCCTACGAGCAGTACTTC
CDR3: CASTQGPVSYEQYF

V: TRBV29-1
J: TRBJ2-1
D: TRBD2
size: many
DNA: TGCAGCGTTGAAGATCCCGGGGGGGAGCAGTTCTTC
CDR3: CSVEDPGGEQFF

V: TRBV6-6
J: TRBJ2-5
D: NA
size: NA
DNA: TGTGCCAGCAGTTACTCGATGGTTTGGGGGAGAGAGACCCAGTACTTC
CDR3: CASSYSMVWGRETQYF

V: TRBV29-1
J: TRBJ2-2
D: NA
size: many
DNA: TGCAGCGTTAGGGACACCCGTGGCGGGGAGCTGTTTTTT
CDR3: CSVRDTRGGELFF

V: TRBV20-1
J: TRBJ2-7
D: NA
size: many
DNA: TGCAGTGCTAGGTTGTCGGACAGATGGGACGAGCAGTACTTC
CDR3: CSARLSDRWDEQYF

V: TRBV7-2
J: TRBJ1-2
D: TRBD1
size: NA
DNA: TGTGCCAGCAGCTTATCCGGACAGGGGTACTATGGCTACACCTTC
CDR3: CASSLSGQGYYGYTF

V: TRBV7-4
J: TRBJ2-1
D: NA
size: NA
DNA: TGTGCCAGCAGCTTAGGAGGGGTCAATGAGCAGTTCTTC
CDR3: CASSLGGVNEQFF

V: TRBV28
J: TRBJ2-1
D: TRBD2
size: many
DNA: TGTGCCAGTCAAAGCGGGGGGGCCCGAGATGAGCAGTTCTTC
CDR3: CASQSGGARDEQFF

V: TRBV6-1
J: TRBJ2-2
D: NA
size: many
DNA: TGTGCCAGCGTACAGGGCACCGGGGAGCTGTTTTTT
CDR3: CASVQGTGELFF

V: TRBV6-1
J: TRBJ1-2
D: TRBD1
size: few
DNA: TGTGCCAGCACCCCCGGACAGGGACGAAATGGCTACACCTTC
CDR3: CASTPGQGRNGYTF

V: TRBV5-4
J: TRBJ1-1
D: TRBD1
size: many
DNA: TGTGCCAGCAGCTTAGGGACAGGGTGGAACACTGAAGCTTTCTTT
CDR3: CASSLGTGWNTEAFF

V: TRBV7-2
J: TRBJ1-6
D: NA
size: many
DNA: TGTGCCAGCAGCTTAACGATTCTTTTGGGTTCACCCCTCCACTTT
CDR3: CASSLTILLGSPLHF

V: TRBV12-3/TRBV12-4
J: TRBJ1-2
D: NA
size: NA
DNA: TGTGCCAGCAGTCCCCAGACAGAAACGCATGGCTACACCTTC
CDR3: CASSPQTETHGYTF

V: TRBV5-1
J: TRBJ1-3
D: NA
size: many
DNA: TGCGCCAGCAGCTTGGGACAGGTCTACTCTGGAAACACCATATATTTT
CDR3: CASSLGQVYSGNTIYF

V: TRBV3-1
J: TRBJ1-2
D: NA
size: many
DNA: TGTGCCAGCAGGCTTGGGACCCTTGGAGCCTATGGCTACACCTTC
CDR3: CASRLGTLGAYGYTF

V: TRBV20-1
J: TRBJ2-7
D: TRBD2
size: many
DNA: TGCAGTGCTCCCTTAAGCGGGGGAGGGGACGAGCAGTACTTC
CDR3: CSAPLSGGGDEQYF

V: TRBV3-1
J: TRBJ2-1
D: TRBD2
size: NA
DNA: TGTGCCAGCAGCCAAGGACTAGCGGATAACAATGAGCAGTTCTTC
CDR3: CASSQGLADNNEQFF

V: TRBV3-1
J: TRBJ1-4
D: NA
size: many
DNA: TGTGCCAGCAGGGAAAATAATGAAAAACTGTTTTTT
CDR3: CASRENNEKLFF

V: TRBV20-1
J: TRBJ1-6
D: NA
size: NA
DNA: TGCAGTGCTAGAGAGGGAGGAGGTCCCACAGGGAGAGACTATAATTCACCCCTCCACTTT
CDR3: CSAREGGGPTGRDYNSPLHF

V: TRBV24-1
J: TRBJ2-3
D: TRBD2
size: few
DNA: TGTGCCACCAGTGGCGGGACTAGCGGGGGGCTCACAGATACGCAGTATTTT
CDR3: CATSGGTSGGLTDTQYF

V: TRBV12-3/TRBV12-4
J: TRBJ2-5
D: NA
size: many
DNA: TGTGCCAGCAGTTTGGCGAAGAGTGCCCAGTACTTC
CDR3: CASSLAKSAQYF